What follows are 5 T cell receptor beta chains derived from one specimen sequenced in a study of siplizumab effects on memory and regulatory T cells. Clones were sequenced by immunoSEQ multiplex PCR, and TCRdb holds only the in-frame ones, with some missing. The table has more than 75,000 clones, roughly 93% seen once. Input material: CD8+ T cells sorted from blood. These receptors originate from a human donor in good health.

This clone occurred once. This chain connects TRBV27 to TRBJ1-1, with D perhaps matching TRBD1 (6 bases). This CDR3 has 13 amino acids. Germline V gene data show CDR1 as MNHEY and CDR2 as SMNVEV (reference sequence). V lost 6 bases, J lost 12 bases, and 20 bases lay in between. The CDR3, as DNA: TGTGCCAGCAGACCTGGACCAGGGGAGGCGACTTTCTTT. Protein product: CASRPGPGEATFF.

The CDR3 loop reads CASSLPGPGGHAEAFF. DNA for the CDR3: TGTGCCAGCAGCTTACCGGGGCCCGGGGGACACGCTGAAGCTTTCTTT. The V gene is TRBV7-9, the J gene TRBJ1-1; the D gene is possibly TRBD1 (6 bases). The CDR3 is made up of 16 amino acids. The germline gives CDR1 SEHNR, CDR2 FQNEAQ (reference sequence). Trimming removed 2 bases at V and 6 bases at J, with 19 bases between.

CDR3: CASSLTENTEAFF. CDR3 DNA: TGCGCCAGCAGCTTGACAGAGAACACTGAAGCTTTCTTT. The J gene is TRBJ1-1, the V gene TRBV5-1; D remains unclear. This CDR3 comprises 13 residues. Germline CDR1 SGHRS, CDR2 YFSETQ. Trimming stripped 1 base from V and 1 base from J, with 5 bases between.

This clone has just one count. The chain links TRBV7-3 to TRBJ1-1, with D perhaps TRBD1 (6 bases). CDR3 length: 15 residues. Germline-derived CDR1 and CDR2 are SGHTA and FQGTGA. Trimming stripped 1 base from V and 5 bases from J, with 14 bases between. The CDR3 DNA reads TGTGCCAGCAGCTTAATCCGGCAGGGGAGGACTGAAGCTTTCTTT. Protein product: CASSLIRQGRTEAFF.

In DNA form, the CDR3 reads TGTGCCAGCAAAAACAGGGACAGGGTACTCGAGGAGCTGTTTTTT. The encoded protein is CASKNRDRVLEELFF. V is TRBV7-9 and J is TRBJ2-2, with 9 nucleotides matching TRBD1. The CDR3 length is 15 residues. Germline-derived CDR1 and CDR2 are SEHNR and FQNEAQ (reference sequence). V lost 7 bases and J lost 10; bases outside the gene matches: 13.